This T cell receptor (beta chain) was recovered during a study of T cells after yellow fever vaccination. In the study overall: Some fractions had low cell numbers, and these were prepared with SMART-Seq v4 Ultra Low Input. The study's findings and limits: After the booster, roughly 96% of CD4 and just over 85% of CD8 primary-response clones were re-detected. The study found a weaker secondary response that peaked faster, day 5 versus 15.

TCRdb independently ran MiXCR on the 5' RACE reads; one entry per CDR3 protein. The sample records around 590,000 distinct CDR3 sequences, roughly an eighth being singletons. This clonotype showed up just a few times. As yet, its antigen is unknown. V shed 4 bases and J shed 5 bases, with 15 bases lying between them. The length of the CDR3 is 15 residues. The germline gives CDR1 SGHDN, CDR2 FVKESK. Source: PBMCs, taken on the day of the yellow fever booster vaccination. The chain employs TRBV14 and TRBJ2-1; weak D call: TRBD1 (5 bases). This TCR was sampled from a man under 40 who received the YFV17D yellow fever vaccine. The CDR3, as DNA: TGTGCCAGCAGCCTCAATCCAGGGTCCCACAATGAGCAGTTCTTC. Translating it yields CASSLNPGSHNEQFF.